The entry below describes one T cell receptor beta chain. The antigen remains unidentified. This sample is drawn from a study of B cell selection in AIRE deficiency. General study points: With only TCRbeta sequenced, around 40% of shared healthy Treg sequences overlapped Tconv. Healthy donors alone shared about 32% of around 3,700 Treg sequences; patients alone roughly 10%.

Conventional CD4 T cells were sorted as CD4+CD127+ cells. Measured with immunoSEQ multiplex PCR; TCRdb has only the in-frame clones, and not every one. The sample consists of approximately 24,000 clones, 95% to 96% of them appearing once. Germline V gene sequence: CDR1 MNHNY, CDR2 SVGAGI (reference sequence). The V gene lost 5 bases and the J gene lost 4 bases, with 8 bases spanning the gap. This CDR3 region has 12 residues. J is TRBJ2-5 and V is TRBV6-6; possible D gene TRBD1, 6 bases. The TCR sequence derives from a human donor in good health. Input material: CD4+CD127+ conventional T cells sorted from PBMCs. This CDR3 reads CASSAGAETQYF. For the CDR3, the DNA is TGTGCCAGCAGTGCAGGGGCAGAGACCCAGTACTTC.